This T cell receptor (beta chain) was recorded in a study of technical replicates of blood from a handful of donors. Sequenced by immunoSEQ multiplex PCR; TCRdb stores in-frame clones only, minus some. The sample lists more than 60,000 clones; around nine tenths were seen once. The CDR3 extends over 15 amino acids. CDR1 and CDR2 from the germline V gene are MGHRA and YSYEKL. Between the trimmed V and J ends, which lost 0 bases and 4 bases, there was a span of 12 bases. The V and J genes are TRBV4-1 and TRBJ1-2; D gene ambiguous. The clonotype originates from a human donor in good health. Some clones in this sample may be carry-over from other donors' samples. Sample: PBMCs. The CDR3 DNA is TGCGCCAGCAGCCAAGATTGGTACGCGGTCTATGGCTACACCTTC. Its protein is CASSQDWYAVYGYTF.